This is a list of T cell receptor beta chains from one sample in a study of molecular identifiers for immune sequencing clone quantification. In TCRdb, the PCR reads were re-called with MiXCR into one record per CDR3 protein. The table shows about 510,000 distinct CDR3 sequences, with about a fifth occurring only once. Sequencing was done on a sample of naive CD8+ T cells from blood, with Jurkat cell RNA spiked in. Receptor source: a human donor in good health. Some libraries in this study had Jurkat cell RNA spiked in. Each CDR3 is given with its conserved first and last residue. Each record gives: CDR3 DNA, CDR3 protein, V gene, D gene, J gene, clone size. The D gene is left open where the match is weak. Only part of the rows carry a size: once, few, many, or a class if the clone is expanded.

TGTGCCAGCAGTGCACTACCAGGGGACAATCAGCCCCAGCATTTT | CASSALPGDNQPQHF | TRBV2 | - | TRBJ1-5 | many
TGTGCCAGCAGCCCTGGACAGGGGGCTTCAGATACGCAGTATTTT | CASSPGQGASDTQYF | TRBV13 | TRBD1 | TRBJ2-3 | many
TGTGCCAGCAGTGAAGCGACAGGGTGGAACTATGGCTACACCTTC | CASSEATGWNYGYTF | TRBV2 | TRBD1 | TRBJ1-2 | -
TGTGCCAGCAGTCAAGACCTCTCGGGTACAGATACGCAGTATTTT | CASSQDLSGTDTQYF | TRBV6-2/TRBV6-3 | - | TRBJ2-3 | many
TGTGCCAGCAGCTCTCCCAAAACTAGCGAGAGGGCGGGTACGCAGTATTTT | CASSSPKTSERAGTQYF | TRBV28 | TRBD2 | TRBJ2-3 | -
TGCGCCAGCAGCCAACAGGATAATTCACCCCTCCACTTT | CASSQQDNSPLHF | TRBV4-1 | - | TRBJ1-6 | many
TGTGCCAGCAGCTCTGGACAGGGGGAAGAGACCCAGTACTTC | CASSSGQGEETQYF | TRBV7-9 | TRBD1 | TRBJ2-5 | many
TGTGCCAGCAGCGAAACACACGGGACAAAGGAGTTCTTC | CASSETHGTKEFF | TRBV7-9 | - | TRBJ2-1 | -
TGTGCCAGCAGTCCCGTCAGCGGGGGTTTGGAGACCCAGTACTTC | CASSPVSGGLETQYF | TRBV12-3/TRBV12-4 | TRBD2 | TRBJ2-5 | -
TGTGCCACGAACCCTTCCGACGGGTACTATGGCTACATCTTC | CATNPSDGYYGYIF | TRBV28 | - | TRBJ1-2 | -
TGTGCCAGCAGCTTTCTCAACGTTGAGATGAACACTGAAGCTTTCTTT | CASSFLNVEMNTEAFF | TRBV7-2 | - | TRBJ1-1 | -
TGTGCCAGTAGTCAAATGGGCTACGCCTTC | CASSQMGYAF | TRBV19 | - | TRBJ1-2 | -
TGTGCCAGCATTCCGGACCCTTATGGCAATCAGCCCCAGCATTTT | CASIPDPYGNQPQHF | TRBV6-6 | - | TRBJ1-5 | -
TGTGCCAGCAGTTACTCGGGAGGGAGGGCCGGGGAGCAGTTTTTT | CASSYSGGRAGEQFF | TRBV6-5 | TRBD2 | TRBJ2-2 | -
TGTGCCAGCAGTTACTCAACTAGCGGGGGGACTGAGCGGTTCTTC | CASSYSTSGGTERFF | TRBV6-2/TRBV6-3 | TRBD2 | TRBJ2-1 | once
TGTGCCAGCAGGACAGGGGTGACCTATAATTCACCCCTCCACTTT | CASRTGVTYNSPLHF | TRBV27 | TRBD1 | TRBJ1-6 | few
TGTGCCAGCAGCTTAGTTTCCGTTAGCACAGATACGCAGTATTTT | CASSLVSVSTDTQYF | TRBV7-2 | - | TRBJ2-3 | many
TGTGCCAGCAACAGCTTCCAAGAGACCCAGTACTTC | CASNSFQETQYF | TRBV6-5 | - | TRBJ2-5 | few
TGTGCCAGCAGCGTAGAAGGGGGGCGAGGCGCAGATACGCAGTATTTT | CASSVEGGRGADTQYF | TRBV9 | - | TRBJ2-3 | -
TGCAGCGTTGAAGACGACCTAACTCGGAAAGATACGCAGTATTTT | CSVEDDLTRKDTQYF | TRBV29-1 | - | TRBJ2-3 | many
TGTGCCAGCAACCCCTCCGGAGGCGGAGAGGAGCAGTACTTC | CASNPSGGGEEQYF | TRBV9 | - | TRBJ2-7 | many
TGTGCCAGCAGTTACACGACAGGGAGCGAGACCCAGTACTTC | CASSYTTGSETQYF | TRBV6-2/TRBV6-3 | TRBD1 | TRBJ2-5 | many
TGTGCCAGCAGCTTGCCCTTAATGAACACTGAAGCTTTCTTT | CASSLPLMNTEAFF | TRBV5-5 | - | TRBJ1-1 | many
TGTGCCAGTAGTATTCAGGGGAACACTGAAGCTTTCTTT | CASSIQGNTEAFF | TRBV19 | - | TRBJ1-1 | many
TGTGCCAGCAGCTTAGTAGGGGGCCGGGGAGAGACCCAGTACTTC | CASSLVGGRGETQYF | TRBV7-9 | TRBD1 | TRBJ2-5 | -
TGTGCCAGCAGTGTCTCCGGGACAGTATTTGAAAAACTGTCTTTT | CASSVSGTVFEKLSF | TRBV6-1 | TRBD1 | TRBJ1-4 | -
TGTGCCAGCAGCTTAGGGCAGGCCTCTAAACGGGAAGCTTTCTTT | CASSLGQASKREAFF | TRBV13 | - | TRBJ1-1 | many
TGCAGTGCTCTAACCCAGGGCCTGACCTCTGGAAACACCATATATTTT | CSALTQGLTSGNTIYF | TRBV20-1 | - | TRBJ1-3 | few
TGTGCCAGCAGTGAACCAACGGACAGTCTAAGGCAAGAGACCCAGTACTTC | CASSEPTDSLRQETQYF | TRBV6-1 | - | TRBJ2-5 | few
TGTGCCAGCAGTTTATCGGAGGGGCGCGAGCAGTACTTC | CASSLSEGREQYF | TRBV27 | - | TRBJ2-7 | few
TGTGCCATCTTGGATCGGGAGACCCAGTACTTC | CAILDRETQYF | TRBV2 | - | TRBJ2-5 | -
TGTGCCAGCAGCCCACCGGGACTCCCAGACCAGTACTTC | CASSPPGLPDQYF | TRBV7-9 | - | TRBJ2-5 | many
TGTGCCTGGAGTGGGGGTGTCGAGCAGTACTTC | CAWSGGVEQYF | TRBV30 | - | TRBJ2-7 | few
TGTGCCATCAGTGAAGGATCTGGAGGGCGCCCCTACGAGCAGTACTTC | CAISEGSGGRPYEQYF | TRBV10-3 | - | TRBJ2-7 | few
TGTGCCAGCAGTAGTTCCGGGACAGGGAGGACAGATACGCAGTATTTT | CASSSSGTGRTDTQYF | TRBV5-3 | TRBD1 | TRBJ2-3 | -
TGTGCCAGTAGTCTAATGCCGTCATACACTGAAGCTTTCTTT | CASSLMPSYTEAFF | TRBV19 | - | TRBJ1-1 | once
TGCAGCGTAAGAGCCAACAATGAGCAGTTCTTC | CSVRANNEQFF | TRBV29-1 | - | TRBJ2-1 | -
TGCAGCGTTGAACTTCTAGACTCGGGGGAAGAAGCTTTCTTT | CSVELLDSGEEAFF | TRBV29-1 | - | TRBJ1-1 | few
TGTGCCAGCAGCTTAGGAGACACCGGGGAGCTGTTTTTT | CASSLGDTGELFF | TRBV12-3/TRBV12-4 | - | TRBJ2-2 | many
TGTGCCAGCGGGACAGGGAAGTTCTACGAGCAGTACTTC | CASGTGKFYEQYF | TRBV6-5 | TRBD1 | TRBJ2-7 | many
TGCGCCAGCAGCTCGGTAGTGGGGGCGACTAGTCGGGCTAATGAAAAACTGTTTTTT | CASSSVVGATSRANEKLFF | TRBV5-1 | - | TRBJ1-4 | -
TGTGCCAGCAGTTTTTCAGGGTCCGGTCAGCCCCAGCATTTT | CASSFSGSGQPQHF | TRBV27 | - | TRBJ1-5 | few
TGCGCCAGCAGCTTGAGACAGGGGGCCGGTGAGCAGTTCTTC | CASSLRQGAGEQFF | TRBV5-1 | TRBD1 | TRBJ2-1 | many
TGTGCCAGCAGCCCCCCGCCCGGGAAGGATACGCAGTATTTT | CASSPPPGKDTQYF | TRBV12-3/TRBV12-4 | - | TRBJ2-3 | -
TGTGCCAGCAGCCGGGACAACACAGATACGCAGTATTTT | CASSRDNTDTQYF | TRBV7-2 | - | TRBJ2-3 | many
TGTGCCAGCAGTCCTAGGGGATTGGGCACTGAAGCTTTCTTT | CASSPRGLGTEAFF | TRBV27 | - | TRBJ1-1 | many
TGTGCCAGCAGCGTCTTAGCGGGGGACTACGAGCAGTACTTC | CASSVLAGDYEQYF | TRBV7-9 | TRBD2 | TRBJ2-7 | many
TGTGCCACCAGTGACGACGGCTACAATCAGTCCCAGCATTTT | CATSDDGYNQSQHF | TRBV24-1 | - | TRBJ1-5 | -
TGTGCCAGCAGCTTGGTGTTAGCTCCAGGAGATACGCAGTATTTT | CASSLVLAPGDTQYF | TRBV5-6 | - | TRBJ2-3 | -
TGTGCCAGCAGTGGGGCAGGGGAAGAGACCCAGTACTTC | CASSGAGEETQYF | TRBV25-1 | - | TRBJ2-5 | many
TGCGCCAGCAGTCGCCGTAAAGGCGGGGAAAAGGGATACGAGCAGTACTTC | CASSRRKGGEKGYEQYF | TRBV23-1 | - | TRBJ2-7 | many
TGTGCCAGCCTCCCCCCCGCCGAGGGGCCCTACGAGCAGTACTTC | CASLPPAEGPYEQYF | TRBV7-9 | - | TRBJ2-7 | few
TGTGCCAGCAGTTACCCGACAGGGGAGGCAAACACCGGGGAGCTGTTTTTT | CASSYPTGEANTGELFF | TRBV6-2/TRBV6-3 | TRBD1 | TRBJ2-2 | -
TGTGCCAGCAGTTTGCTGGGATACTCCACTGAAGCTTTCTTT | CASSLLGYSTEAFF | TRBV27 | - | TRBJ1-1 | few
TGTGCCATCAGTGACCAAGCCCCCGGGGGACAGGGGGCTTACGAGCAGTACTTC | CAISDQAPGGQGAYEQYF | TRBV10-3 | TRBD1 | TRBJ2-7 | -
TGCAGTGCTAGAGATCGGGACAGGCGGTCAGATACGCGGTATTTT | CSARDRDRRSDTRYF | TRBV20-1 | TRBD1 | TRBJ2-3 | -
TGTGCCAGCAGTTCCCCGGAAGGGGTCGGCAATCAGCCCCAGCATTTT | CASSSPEGVGNQPQHF | TRBV12-3/TRBV12-4 | - | TRBJ1-5 | many